The entry below describes one T cell receptor beta chain. What it binds is unknown. The read ends 3 residues before the CDR3 terminus; that terminus is restored from the germline J gene. This entry is derived from a study of T cells in women clearing cervical HPV infection. About the study: Women with histologically confirmed HPV16-related CIN3 or worse, 2 with invasive cancer, served as cases.

Notes on the study in general: CIN3+ cases had significantly higher TCR repertoire richness than controls, but evenness did not differ.

The assay was immunoSEQ multiplex PCR, and TCRdb's table has in-frame clones only and misses some. In total, the table holds around 16,000 clones. This CDR3 comprises 13 residues. Germline V gives CDR1 KGHSH, CDR2 LQKENI. The V gene lost 5 bases and the J gene lost 4 bases, with 12 bases spanning the gap. Sample: blood buffy coat. This receptor was obtained from a woman between 18 and 70 years old with a cervical HPV16 infection that either progressed to CIN3+ or cleared (not recorded which). The gene calls are TRBV18 and TRBJ2-7, with D hard to call. The CDR3 here is CASSEQTEYEQYF. CDR3 bases read: TGTGCCAGCTCAGAACAGACGGAATACGAG.